Shown below are 3 T cell receptor beta chains from a single sample sequenced in a study of blood T cell repertoires in COVID-19. Data came from immunoSEQ multiplex PCR; TCRdb stores just in-frame clones and leaves some out. In the table there are 70,000 to 95,000 clones, roughly 88% of which are singletons. Sequencing was performed on peripheral blood. All receptors derive from a human donor with active COVID-19. The donor label of this sample is uncertain.

This chain links TRBV6-2 or TRBV6-3 with TRBJ1-5; the D gene is possibly TRBD1 (6 bases). The germline CDR1 and CDR2 sequences are MNHEY and SVGEGT. V shed 4 bases and J shed 0 bases, with 10 bases lying between them. The CDR3 has 15 amino acids. The CDR3 coding sequence is TGTGCCAGCAGTTCCCGGACAGCTAGCAATCAGCCCCAGCATTTT. Protein sequence: CASSSRTASNQPQHF.

The chain employs TRBV6-5 and TRBJ2-7, with D perhaps TRBD2 (6 bases). The length of the CDR3 is 12 residues. V was cut by 2 bases and J by 6 bases, with 8 bases left in between. Germline lookup yields CDR1 MNHEY and CDR2 SVGAGI. CDR3 sequence: CASSYQEGEQYF. CDR3 sequence (DNA): TGTGCCAGCAGTTACCAGGAGGGCGAGCAGTACTTC.

The chain has TRBV5-1 and TRBJ1-2, with D unclear. CDR3 length equals 13 residues. V shed 0 bases and J shed 3 bases, with 6 bases lying between them. Germline V CDR1 and CDR2: SGHRS, YFSETQ. CDR3 sequence reads: CASSLAGDYGYTF. The CDR3 bases are TGCGCCAGCAGCTTGGCCGGGGACTATGGCTACACCTTC. Variable domain in full (rest from reference TRBV5-1 and TRBJ1-2): KAGVTQTPRYLIKTRGQQVTLSCSPISGHRSVSWYQQTPGQGLQFLFEYFSETQRNKGNFPGRFSGRQFSNSRSEMNVSTLELGDSALYLCASSLAGDYGYTFGSGTRLTVV.